This T cell receptor beta chain is from a study of cytomegalovirus exposure and HLA in healthy donors. Trimming removed 0 bases at V and 3 bases at J, with 6 bases between. The germline V gene encodes CDR1 LNHNV and CDR2 YYDKDF (reference sequence). The CDR3 is 14 amino acids. A few counts support this clone. Its antigen remains unidentified. This PCR relied on a set of 60 Vbeta primers and 13 Jbeta primers. TCRdb keeps only in-frame clones here, not all; method: immunoSEQ multiplex PCR. The profile covers 200,000 to 250,000 clones, with around 80% appearing a single time and around 2.9% taken by the ten largest. Findings and limits, study-wide: With later analysis, a missense DCLRE1C variant became linked to TCR beta V- and J-gene trimming.

V is TRBV15 and J is TRBJ1-5; D not certain. Sequenced material: PBMCs. This clonotype originated in a woman in her sixties or seventies in good health and CMV-seropositive. Written as DNA, the CDR3 is TGTGCCACCAGCAGAGAGGGCTTCAATCAGCCCCAGCATTTT. It codes for CATSREGFNQPQHF.